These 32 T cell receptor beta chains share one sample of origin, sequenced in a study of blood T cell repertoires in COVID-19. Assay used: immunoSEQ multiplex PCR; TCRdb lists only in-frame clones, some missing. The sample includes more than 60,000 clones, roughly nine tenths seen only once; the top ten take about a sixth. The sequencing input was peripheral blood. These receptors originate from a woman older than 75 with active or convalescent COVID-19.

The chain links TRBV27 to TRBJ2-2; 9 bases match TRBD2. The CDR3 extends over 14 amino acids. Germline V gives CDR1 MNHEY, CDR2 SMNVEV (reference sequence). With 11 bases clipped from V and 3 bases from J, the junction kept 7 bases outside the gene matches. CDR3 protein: CAAGSGSYTGELFF. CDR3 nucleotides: TGTGCCGCCGGTAGCGGGAGTTACACCGGGGAGCTGTTTTTT.

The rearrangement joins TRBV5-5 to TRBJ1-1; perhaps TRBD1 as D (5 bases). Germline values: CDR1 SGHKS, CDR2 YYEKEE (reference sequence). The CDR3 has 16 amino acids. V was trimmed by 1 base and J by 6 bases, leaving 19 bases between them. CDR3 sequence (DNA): TGTGCCAGCAGCTTGCAATTTGGTTCAGGGCGAGCTGAAGCTTTCTTT. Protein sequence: CASSLQFGSGRAEAFF.

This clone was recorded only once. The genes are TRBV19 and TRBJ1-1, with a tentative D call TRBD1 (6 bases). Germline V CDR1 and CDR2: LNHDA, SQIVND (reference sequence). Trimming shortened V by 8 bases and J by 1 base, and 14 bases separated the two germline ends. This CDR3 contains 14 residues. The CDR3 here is CASPSGVPNTEAFF. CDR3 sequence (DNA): TGTGCCAGTCCCTCAGGGGTACCGAACACTGAAGCTTTCTTT.

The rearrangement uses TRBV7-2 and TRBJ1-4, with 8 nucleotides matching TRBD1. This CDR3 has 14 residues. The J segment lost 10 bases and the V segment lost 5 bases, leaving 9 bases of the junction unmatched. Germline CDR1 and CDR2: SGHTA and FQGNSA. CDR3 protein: CASSPRTGTAKLFF. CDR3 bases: TGTGCCAGCAGCCCGAGGACAGGGACGGCAAAACTGTTTTTT.

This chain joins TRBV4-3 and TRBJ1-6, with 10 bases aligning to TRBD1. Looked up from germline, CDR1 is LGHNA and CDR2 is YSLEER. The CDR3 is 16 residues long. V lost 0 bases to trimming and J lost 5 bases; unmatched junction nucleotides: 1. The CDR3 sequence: CASSQDGTGDNSPLHF. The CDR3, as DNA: TGCGCCAGCAGCCAAGATGGGACAGGGGATAATTCACCCCTCCACTTT.

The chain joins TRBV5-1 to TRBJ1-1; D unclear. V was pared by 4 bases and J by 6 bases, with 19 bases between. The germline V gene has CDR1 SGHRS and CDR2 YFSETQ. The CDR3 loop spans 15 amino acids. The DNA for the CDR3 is TGCGCCAGCAGCCCCGGACCCCCGGGGTACGCTGAAGCTTTCTTT. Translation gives CASSPGPPGYAEAFF. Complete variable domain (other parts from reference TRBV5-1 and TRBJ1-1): KAGVTQTPRYLIKTRGQQVTLSCSPISGHRSVSWYQQTPGQGLQFLFEYFSETQRNKGNFPGRFSGRQFSNSRSEMNVSTLELGDSALYLCASSPGPPGYAEAFFGQGTRLTVV.

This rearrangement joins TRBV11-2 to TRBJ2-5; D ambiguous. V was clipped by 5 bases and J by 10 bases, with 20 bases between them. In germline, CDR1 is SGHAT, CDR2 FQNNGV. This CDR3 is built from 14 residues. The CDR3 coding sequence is TGTGCCAGCAGCCCCGCCGGTGAGCTTCGGAGCCAGTACTTC. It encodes CASSPAGELRSQYF.

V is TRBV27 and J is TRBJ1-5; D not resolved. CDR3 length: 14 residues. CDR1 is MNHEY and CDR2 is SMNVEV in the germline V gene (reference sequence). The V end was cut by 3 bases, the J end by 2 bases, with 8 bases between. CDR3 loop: CASSFRGGNQPQHF. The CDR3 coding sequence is TGTGCCAGCAGTTTCAGAGGTGGCAATCAGCCCCAGCATTTT.

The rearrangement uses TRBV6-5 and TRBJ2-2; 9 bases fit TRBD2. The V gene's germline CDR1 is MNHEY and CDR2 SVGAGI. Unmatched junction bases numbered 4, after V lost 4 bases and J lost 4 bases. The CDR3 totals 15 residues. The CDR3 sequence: CASSFGTSSTGELFF. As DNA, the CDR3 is TGTGCCAGCAGTTTTGGGACTAGCAGCACCGGGGAGCTGTTTTTT.

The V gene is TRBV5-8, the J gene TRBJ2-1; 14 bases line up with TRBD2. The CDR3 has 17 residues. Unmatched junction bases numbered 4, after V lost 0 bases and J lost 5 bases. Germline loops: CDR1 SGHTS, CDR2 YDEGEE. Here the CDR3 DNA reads TGTGCCAGCAGCTTGGGCCGACTAGCGGGGGGGGACAATGAGCAGTTCTTC. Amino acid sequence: CASSLGRLAGGDNEQFF.

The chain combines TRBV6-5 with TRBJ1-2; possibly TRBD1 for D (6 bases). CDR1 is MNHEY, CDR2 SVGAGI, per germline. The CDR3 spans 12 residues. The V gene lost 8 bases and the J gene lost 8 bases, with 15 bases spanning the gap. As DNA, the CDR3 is TGTGCCAGCGGGGGCCTTGTACCCGGCTACACCTTC. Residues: CASGGLVPGYTF.

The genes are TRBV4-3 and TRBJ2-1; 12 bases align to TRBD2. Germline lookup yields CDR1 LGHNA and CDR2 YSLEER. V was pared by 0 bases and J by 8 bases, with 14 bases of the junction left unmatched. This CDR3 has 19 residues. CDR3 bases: TGCGCCAGCAGCCAAGATCCGCTAGCGGGGGGGCCGTTAATAGATGAGCAGTTCTTC. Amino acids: CASSQDPLAGGPLIDEQFF.

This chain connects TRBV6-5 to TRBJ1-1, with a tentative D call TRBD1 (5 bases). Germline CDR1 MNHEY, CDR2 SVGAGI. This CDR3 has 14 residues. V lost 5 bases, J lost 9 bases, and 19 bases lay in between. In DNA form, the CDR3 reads TGTGCCAGCAGTCTCTCGGGGGGAACTACTCAAGCTTTCTTT. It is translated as CASSLSGGTTQAFF.

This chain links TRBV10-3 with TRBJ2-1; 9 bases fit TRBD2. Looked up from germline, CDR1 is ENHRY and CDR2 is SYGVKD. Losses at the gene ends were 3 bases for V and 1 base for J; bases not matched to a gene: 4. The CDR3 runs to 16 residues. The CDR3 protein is CAISDFSGGSYNEQFF. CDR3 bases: TGTGCCATCAGTGACTTTAGCGGGGGTTCCTACAATGAGCAGTTCTTC.

CDR3 sequence (DNA): TGTGCCAGCAGCACAGGAGAAGGCAGGTCTTATGGCTACACCTTC. Protein product: CASSTGEGRSYGYTF. V is TRBV5-6 and J is TRBJ1-2; tentative D call: TRBD1 (5 bases). Looked up from germline, CDR1 is SGHDT and CDR2 is YYEEEE. The CDR3 sequence is 15 residues long. V was shortened by 4 bases and J by 5 bases, with 18 bases between the two germline ends.

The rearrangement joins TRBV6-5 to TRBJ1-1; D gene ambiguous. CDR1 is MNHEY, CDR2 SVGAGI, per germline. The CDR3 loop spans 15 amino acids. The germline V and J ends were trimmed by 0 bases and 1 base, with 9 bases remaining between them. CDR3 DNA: TGTGCCAGCAGTTACTCGATTGCGGAGAACACTGAAGCTTTCTTT. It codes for CASSYSIAENTEAFF.

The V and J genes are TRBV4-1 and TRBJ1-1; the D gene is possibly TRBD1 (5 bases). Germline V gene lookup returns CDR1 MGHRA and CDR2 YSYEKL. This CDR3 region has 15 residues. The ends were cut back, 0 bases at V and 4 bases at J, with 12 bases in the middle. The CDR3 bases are TGCGCCAGCAGCCAAGATCCGGGAGGGACCACTGAAGCTTTCTTT. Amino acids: CASSQDPGGTTEAFF.

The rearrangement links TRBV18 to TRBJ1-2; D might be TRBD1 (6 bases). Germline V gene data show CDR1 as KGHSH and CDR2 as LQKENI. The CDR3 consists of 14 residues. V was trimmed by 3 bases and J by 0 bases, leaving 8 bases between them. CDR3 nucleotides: TGTGCCAGCTCACCTGGACAGACTAACTATGGCTACACCTTC. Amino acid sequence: CASSPGQTNYGYTF.

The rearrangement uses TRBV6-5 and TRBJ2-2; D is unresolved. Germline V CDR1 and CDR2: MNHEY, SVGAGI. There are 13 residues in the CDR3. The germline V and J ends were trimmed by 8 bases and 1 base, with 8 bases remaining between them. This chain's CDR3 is CASQLLNTGELFF. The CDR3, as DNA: TGTGCCAGCCAACTATTGAACACCGGGGAGCTGTTTTTT.

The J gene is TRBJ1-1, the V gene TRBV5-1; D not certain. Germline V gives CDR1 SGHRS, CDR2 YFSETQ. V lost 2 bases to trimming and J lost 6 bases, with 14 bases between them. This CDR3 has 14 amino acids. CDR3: CASSFGERGAEAFF. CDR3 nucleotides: TGCGCCAGCAGCTTTGGGGAGCGAGGCGCTGAAGCTTTCTTT.

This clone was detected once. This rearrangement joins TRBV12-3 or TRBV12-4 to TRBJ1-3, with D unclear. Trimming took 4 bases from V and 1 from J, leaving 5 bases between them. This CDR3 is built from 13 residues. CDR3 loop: CASSSPSGNTIYF. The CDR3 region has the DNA TGTGCCAGCAGTTCCCCGTCTGGAAACACCATATATTTT.

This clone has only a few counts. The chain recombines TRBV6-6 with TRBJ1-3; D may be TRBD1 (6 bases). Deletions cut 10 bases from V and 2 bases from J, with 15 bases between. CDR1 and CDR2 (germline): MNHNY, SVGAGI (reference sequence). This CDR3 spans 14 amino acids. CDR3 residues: CATTPTGAGNTIYF. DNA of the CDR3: TGTGCCACTACCCCGACAGGAGCTGGAAACACCATATATTTT.

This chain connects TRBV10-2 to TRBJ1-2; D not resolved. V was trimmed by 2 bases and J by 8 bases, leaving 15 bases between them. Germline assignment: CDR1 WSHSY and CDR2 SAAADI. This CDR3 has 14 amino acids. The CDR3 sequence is CASSERSTTGGYTF. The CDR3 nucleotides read TGCGCCAGCAGTGAGAGGTCGACCACGGGAGGCTACACCTTC.

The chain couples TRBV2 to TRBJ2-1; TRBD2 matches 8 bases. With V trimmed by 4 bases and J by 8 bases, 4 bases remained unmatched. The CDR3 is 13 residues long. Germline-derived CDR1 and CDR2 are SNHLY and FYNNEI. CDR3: CASSVDSGDEQFF. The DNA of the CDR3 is TGTGCCAGCAGTGTCGATAGCGGGGATGAGCAGTTCTTC. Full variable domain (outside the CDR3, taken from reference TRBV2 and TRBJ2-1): EPEVTQTPSHQVTQMGQEVILRCVPISNHLYFYWYRQILGQKVEFLVSFYNNEISEKSEIFDDQFSVERPDGSNFTLKIRSTKLEDSAMYFCASSVDSGDEQFFGPGTRLTVL.

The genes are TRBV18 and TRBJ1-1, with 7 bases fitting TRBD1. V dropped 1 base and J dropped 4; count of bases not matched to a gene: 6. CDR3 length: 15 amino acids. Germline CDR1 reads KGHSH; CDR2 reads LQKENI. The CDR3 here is CASSPQGAQGTEAFF. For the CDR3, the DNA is TGTGCCAGCTCACCACAGGGGGCGCAGGGCACTGAAGCTTTCTTT.

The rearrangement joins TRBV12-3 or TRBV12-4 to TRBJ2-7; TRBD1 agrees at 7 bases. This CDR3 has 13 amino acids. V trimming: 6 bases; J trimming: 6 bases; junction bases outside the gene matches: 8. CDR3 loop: CASRRQGLGEQYF. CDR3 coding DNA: TGTGCCAGCAGGAGACAGGGTCTCGGCGAGCAGTACTTC.

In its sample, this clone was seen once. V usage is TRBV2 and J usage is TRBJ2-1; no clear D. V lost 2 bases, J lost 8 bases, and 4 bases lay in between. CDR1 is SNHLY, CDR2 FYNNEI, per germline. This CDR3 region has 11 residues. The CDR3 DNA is TGTGCCAGCAGTGAAATATATGAGCAGTTCTTC. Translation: CASSEIYEQFF.

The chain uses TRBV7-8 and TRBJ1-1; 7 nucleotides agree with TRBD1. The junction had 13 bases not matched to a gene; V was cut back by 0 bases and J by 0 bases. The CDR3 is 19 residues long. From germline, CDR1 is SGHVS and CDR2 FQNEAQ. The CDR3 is CASSLAIQGVLGVNTEAFF. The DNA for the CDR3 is TGTGCCAGCAGCTTAGCTATTCAGGGGGTTCTTGGTGTGAACACTGAAGCTTTCTTT.

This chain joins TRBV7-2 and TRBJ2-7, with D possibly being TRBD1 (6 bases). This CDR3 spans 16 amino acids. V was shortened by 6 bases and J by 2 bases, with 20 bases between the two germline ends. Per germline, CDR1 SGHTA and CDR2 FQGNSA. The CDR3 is CASSYRQALYPYEQYF. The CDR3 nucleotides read TGTGCCAGCAGTTACCGACAGGCCCTTTATCCCTACGAGCAGTACTTC.

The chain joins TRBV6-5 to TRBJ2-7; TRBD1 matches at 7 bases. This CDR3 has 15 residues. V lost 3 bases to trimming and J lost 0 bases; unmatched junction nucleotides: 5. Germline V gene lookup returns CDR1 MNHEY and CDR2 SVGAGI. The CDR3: CASSYKAGGSYEQYF. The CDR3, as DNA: TGTGCCAGCAGTTATAAAGCAGGGGGCTCCTACGAGCAGTACTTC.

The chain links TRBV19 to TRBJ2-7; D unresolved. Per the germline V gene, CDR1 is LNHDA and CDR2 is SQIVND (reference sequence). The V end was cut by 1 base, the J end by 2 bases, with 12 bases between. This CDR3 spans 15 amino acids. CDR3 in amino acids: CASSIVSASTYEQYF. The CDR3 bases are TGTGCCAGTAGTATAGTCAGCGCCAGCACCTACGAGCAGTACTTC.

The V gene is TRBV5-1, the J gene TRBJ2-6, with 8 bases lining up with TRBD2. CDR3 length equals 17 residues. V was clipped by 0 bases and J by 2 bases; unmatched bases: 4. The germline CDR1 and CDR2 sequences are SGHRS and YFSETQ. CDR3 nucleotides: TGCGCCAGCAGCTTGGAAATGCGGGGGGCTGGGGCCAACGTCCTGACTTTC. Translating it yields CASSLEMRGAGANVLTF.